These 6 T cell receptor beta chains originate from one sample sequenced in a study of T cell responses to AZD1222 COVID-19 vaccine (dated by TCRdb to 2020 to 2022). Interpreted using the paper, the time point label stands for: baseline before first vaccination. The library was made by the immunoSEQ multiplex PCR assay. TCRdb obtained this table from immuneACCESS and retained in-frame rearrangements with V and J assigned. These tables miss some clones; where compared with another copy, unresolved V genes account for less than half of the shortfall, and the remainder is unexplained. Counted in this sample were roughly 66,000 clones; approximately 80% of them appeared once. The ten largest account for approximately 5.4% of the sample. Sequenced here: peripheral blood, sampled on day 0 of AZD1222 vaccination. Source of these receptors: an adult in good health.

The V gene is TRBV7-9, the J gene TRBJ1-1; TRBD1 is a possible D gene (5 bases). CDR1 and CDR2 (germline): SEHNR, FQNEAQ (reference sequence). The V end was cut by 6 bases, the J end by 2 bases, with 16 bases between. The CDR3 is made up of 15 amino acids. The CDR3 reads CASSPWGEVNTEAFF. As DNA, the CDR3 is TGTGCCAGCAGTCCGTGGGGGGAGGTAAACACTGAAGCTTTCTTT. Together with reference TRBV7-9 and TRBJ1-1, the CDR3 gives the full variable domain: DTGVSQNPRHKITKRGQNVTFRCDPISEHNRLYWYRQTLGQGPEFLTYFQNEAQLEKSRLLSDRFSAERPKGSFSTLEIQRTEQGDSAMYLCASSPWGEVNTEAFFGQGTRLTVV.

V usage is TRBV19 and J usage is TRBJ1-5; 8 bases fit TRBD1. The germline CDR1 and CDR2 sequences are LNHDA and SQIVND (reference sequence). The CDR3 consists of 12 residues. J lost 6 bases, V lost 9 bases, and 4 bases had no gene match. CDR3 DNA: TGTGCCAGCGGACAGGGTCTTCAGCCCCAGCATTTT. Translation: CASGQGLQPQHF.

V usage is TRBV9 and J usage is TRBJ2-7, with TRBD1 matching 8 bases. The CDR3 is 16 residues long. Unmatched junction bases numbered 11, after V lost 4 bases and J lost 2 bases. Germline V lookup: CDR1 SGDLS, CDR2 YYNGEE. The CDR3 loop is CASSHSDRGDTYEQYF. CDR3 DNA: TGTGCCAGCAGCCACTCCGACAGGGGCGATACCTACGAGCAGTACTTC.

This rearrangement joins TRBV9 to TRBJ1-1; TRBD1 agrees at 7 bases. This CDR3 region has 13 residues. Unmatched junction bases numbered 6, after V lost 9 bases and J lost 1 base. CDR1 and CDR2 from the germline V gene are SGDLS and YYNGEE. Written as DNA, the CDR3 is TGTGCCACCAGTGCAGGGGGGAACACTGAAGCTTTCTTT. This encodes CATSAGGNTEAFF.

DNA of the CDR3: TGTGCCAGCAGTGGGGTTGGGGAGCTGTTTTTT. Its translation is CASSGVGELFF. V gene TRBV6-4 combines with J gene TRBJ2-2; no clear D gene. Per the germline V gene, CDR1 is MRHNA and CDR2 is SNTAGT. CDR3 size: 11 residues. Trimming pared 4 bases from V and 8 bases from J, leaving 5 bases between.

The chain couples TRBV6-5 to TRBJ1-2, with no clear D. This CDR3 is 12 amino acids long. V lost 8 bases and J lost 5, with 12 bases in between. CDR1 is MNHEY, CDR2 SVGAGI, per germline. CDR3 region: CASGHTLYGYTF. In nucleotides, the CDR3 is TGTGCCAGCGGGCATACCCTTTATGGCTACACCTTC.